Presented here are 5 T cell receptor beta chains from one specimen sequenced in a study of post-analysis software for immune sequencing data (dated by TCRdb to between 2014 and 2016). The paper as a whole reports these results and caveats: Four to six TRBV segments, including TRBV5-6, TRBV5-1 and TRBV20-1, were significantly more frequent in patients than controls.

For these receptors, no antigen is known. Libraries came from PCR. Sequenced on an Illumina HiSeq 2500. To reduce PCR and sequencing biases, unique molecular identifiers were built into the TCR beta cDNA libraries. Using fastp trimming at Q25 and MiXCR clonotype assembly, TCRdb reanalyzed the public sequencing data and kept in-frame beta chains. Rows merge per CDR3 protein into single entries with the most common DNA and genes. The sample data list fewer than 850,000 distinct CDR3 sequences, and 25% to 30% of these were observed just once. Of the sample, around 0.56% is held by the ten largest clones. The source material was blood. These receptors came from a girl aged 5-17 years with multiple sclerosis.

The CDR3 DNA sequence: TGCAGTGGAATCACCCTCCTCTACGAGCAGTACTTC. Translation gives CSGITLLYEQYF. The chain recombines TRBV20-1 with TRBJ2-7; no definite D call. The CDR3 has 12 residues. Trimming cost V 7 bases and J 3 bases, with 13 bases left between them. Germline CDR1 reads DFQATT; CDR2 reads SNEGSKA (reference sequence).

V gene TRBV7-2 combines with J gene TRBJ1-1, with unresolved D. Germline V CDR1 and CDR2: SGHTA, FQGNSA. The CDR3 consists of 15 residues. The germline V and J ends were trimmed by 5 bases and 5 bases, with 18 bases remaining between them. CDR3 protein: CASSLRPLGGTEAFF. CDR3 coding DNA: TGTGCCAGCAGCCTACGTCCGTTGGGTGGAACTGAAGCTTTCTTT. Full variable domain (rest looked up from reference TRBV7-2 and TRBJ1-1): GAGVSQSPSNKVTEKGKDVELRCDPISGHTALYWYRQSLGQGLEFLIYFQGNSAPDKSGLPSDRFSAERTGGSVSTLTIQRTQQEDSAVYLCASSLRPLGGTEAFFGQGTRLTVV.

This clonotype was detected once. The gene calls are TRBV7-6 and TRBJ1-2; 7 positions match TRBD1. V lost 8 bases, J lost 8 bases, and 11 bases stayed unmatched. Germline V gives CDR1 SGHVS, CDR2 FNYEAQ. The CDR3 contains 13 residues. The CDR3 region has the DNA TGTGCCAGCGGCCCCGGACAGGAATCAGGCTACACCTTC. It is translated as CASGPGQESGYTF.

This clonotype was counted between two and nine times. The V and J genes are TRBV2 and TRBJ1-1, with D possibly TRBD1 on 6 matching bases. Germline values: CDR1 SNHLY, CDR2 FYNNEI. V was cut by 4 bases and J by 5 bases, with 8 bases left in between. The CDR3 has 12 residues. The CDR3 loop is CASSAGVTEAFF. The CDR3 coding sequence is TGTGCCAGCAGTGCAGGGGTAACTGAAGCTTTCTTT.

The rearrangement links TRBV20-1 to TRBJ1-5, with D perhaps TRBD1 (5 bases). V was pared by 0 bases and J by 6 bases, with 9 bases between. The CDR3 is 13 amino acids. Germline V CDR1 and CDR2: DFQATT, SNEGSKA (reference sequence). This CDR3 reads CSARDRTSQPQHF. As DNA, the CDR3 is TGCAGTGCTAGAGATCGGACATCTCAGCCCCAGCATTTT.